This T cell receptor beta chain was identified during a study of vaccination and CD4 T cells after COVID-19. Study information: Post-COVID draws came a median roughly 97 days after diagnosis (range 35 to 161).

CDR3 size: 15 residues. The V end lost 3 bases, the J end lost 2 bases, and 11 bases lay between the germline ends. The table lists this clonotype with a few counts. What it recognizes is unknown. Treatment specified: approximately nine-day PBMC culture with coronavirus spike peptide pools or control peptides (ViraFEST assay). One should note that the unexposed donor's CD4+ T cells were collected before the COVID-19 pandemic (2011-2018). Sequenced with the Oncomine TCR Beta short-read assay was DNA taken from cultured CD4+ T cells. Once CD4+ T cells had been cultured, genomic DNA was extracted from them. TCRdb analysed the PCR reads with MiXCR anew, one entry per CDR3 protein. Of 9,000 to 10,000 distinct CDR3 sequences in the sample, about 36% are singletons; the top ten hold 13% to 15%.

The material sequenced was CD4+ T cells from blood, cultured in vitro. The TCR originated in a human donor in good health. The genes are TRBV12-3 or TRBV12-4 and TRBJ1-5; perhaps TRBD1 as D (6 bases). This CDR3 reads CASSLAHRGNQPQHF. The CDR3 coding sequence is TGTGCCAGCAGTTTGGCACACAGGGGCAATCAGCCCCAGCATTTT.